The 20 T cell receptor beta chains presented below share a single source sample, sequenced in a study of Ad26.COV2.S vaccination and SARS-CoV-2 variants. The treatment: over 15 received Ad26.COV2.S at low or high dose, single or two shots; several received placebo; per-sample allocation not given. After the first vaccine or placebo injection, samples were drawn on day 63. Clones were read by immunoSEQ multiplex PCR, and TCRdb kept only the in-frame ones, dropping some. The sample carries hundreds of thousands of clones, 89% recorded once. This material consisted of peripheral blood, taken in a trial of Ad26.COV2.S vaccine versus placebo. The receptors originated from a person between 18 and 65 years old who received the Ad26.COV2.S COVID-19 vaccine or a placebo.

Comment on this clone: Distinct nucleotide sequences in the sample also encode this CDR3. The J gene is TRBJ2-5, the V gene TRBV7-2; D unresolved. Trimming took off 2 bases at V and 5 bases at J, with 9 bases between the two ends. This CDR3 has 13 residues. Germline V gene sequence: CDR1 SGHTA, CDR2 FQGNSA. The CDR3 DNA follows: TGTGCCAGCAGCTTACGAGGATCGGAGACCCAGTACTTC. This gives the protein CASSLRGSETQYF.

This clone occurred once. This rearrangement joins TRBV7-2 to TRBJ2-3, with D perhaps matching TRBD1 (5 bases). The CDR3 has 18 amino acids. Trimming took 8 bases from V and 1 from J, leaving 25 bases between them. Germline loops: CDR1 SGHTA, CDR2 FQGNSA. CDR3 nucleotides: TGTGCCAGCCGTATGACGAACAGGAGACACCAGGGCACAGATACGCAGTATTTT. It specifies CASRMTNRRHQGTDTQYF.

Only one count was recorded for this clone. The identical CDR3 is also encoded by other nucleotide sequences in the sample. The genes are TRBV5-4 and TRBJ2-7; TRBD1 agrees at 7 bases. The CDR3 sequence is 13 residues long. With 0 bases clipped from V and 3 bases from J, the junction kept 0 bases outside the gene matches. Germline V gene data show CDR1 as SGHNT and CDR2 as YYREEE (reference sequence). In nucleotides, the CDR3 is TGTGCCAGCAGCTTGGGGACAGGCTACGAGCAGTACTTC. Translating gives CASSLGTGYEQYF.

This chain uses TRBV4-2 with TRBJ2-3; no clear D gene. There are 16 residues in the CDR3. V was pared by 0 bases and J by 1 base, with 11 bases between. The germline V gene has CDR1 LGHNA and CDR2 YNFKEQ. The DNA for the CDR3 is TGTGCCAGCAGCCAAGATTGGAGCCCAGGCACAGATACGCAGTATTTT. This codes for CASSQDWSPGTDTQYF.

This chain connects TRBV11-2 to TRBJ2-1; 9 positions match TRBD2. This CDR3 region has 16 residues. After removal of 1 base from V and 6 bases from J, the junction contained 7 bases not matched to a gene. Germline values: CDR1 SGHAT, CDR2 FQNNGV. This CDR3 reads CASSLVPGLARNEQFF. CDR3 coding DNA: TGTGCCAGCAGCTTAGTACCGGGACTAGCACGCAATGAGCAGTTCTTC.

The chain is built from TRBV10-3 and TRBJ1-4; D is unresolved. In germline, CDR1 is ENHRY, CDR2 SYGVKD. The CDR3 loop spans 14 amino acids. V was cut by 4 bases and J by 8 bases, with 14 bases left in between. The CDR3 bases are TGTGCCATCAGTGCCCTAGGTGTTGAAGAAAAACTGTTTTTT. This translates into CAISALGVEEKLFF.

The J gene is TRBJ2-1, the V gene TRBV20-1; D is uncertain. Germline V gene sequence: CDR1 DFQATT, CDR2 SNEGSKA (reference sequence). There are 10 residues in the CDR3. Trimming removed 3 bases from V and 7 bases from J, with 4 bases in between. As DNA, the CDR3 is TGCAGTGCTAGCCGAAATGAGCAGTTCTTC. Translating gives CSASRNEQFF.

This chain uses TRBV11-3 with TRBJ1-1; D remains unclear. V lost 5 bases and J lost 0, with 10 bases in between. From germline, CDR1 is SGHNT and CDR2 YENEEA. There are 14 residues in the CDR3. The DNA of the CDR3 is TGTGCCAGCAGCGTCGCGGGTTTGAACACTGAAGCTTTCTTT. It is translated as CASSVAGLNTEAFF.

CDR3 sequence: CASSEQRTIPTGELFF. The CDR3 bases are TGTGCCAGCAGTGAACAGAGGACAATCCCCACCGGGGAGCTGTTTTTT. The chain recombines TRBV6-1 with TRBJ2-2, with D tentatively TRBD1 (5 bases). The CDR3 totals 16 residues. Germline loops: CDR1 MNHNS, CDR2 SASEGT. V was shortened by 2 bases and J by 4 bases, with 14 bases between the two germline ends.

This clone appeared a single time. The chain joins TRBV29-1 to TRBJ2-1; 9 bases are shared with TRBD2. There are 16 residues in the CDR3. The germline CDR1 and CDR2 sequences are SQVTM and ANQGSEA. V gave up 3 bases and J gave up 1 base; unmatched junction bases: 7. CDR3 amino acids: CSVEGGAGGSYNEQFF. The CDR3 DNA reads TGCAGCGTTGAGGGGGGAGCGGGAGGTTCCTACAATGAGCAGTTCTTC.

The chain combines TRBV7-2 with TRBJ2-2; 9 nucleotides align to TRBD1. This CDR3 region has 16 residues. The junction had 10 bases not matched to a gene; V was cut back by 6 bases and J by 5 bases. The germline gives CDR1 SGHTA, CDR2 FQGNSA. This CDR3 is CASSLQGTGLTGELFF. CDR3 nucleotides: TGTGCCAGCAGTCTCCAGGGGACAGGGTTGACCGGGGAGCTGTTTTTT.

This sequence joins TRBV3-1 (or the pseudogene TRBV3-2) and TRBJ2-6; TRBD2 is a possible D gene (5 bases). Trimming stripped 2 bases from V and 0 bases from J, with 8 bases between. CDR3 size: 16 residues. Germline CDR1 is LGHDT and CDR2 is YNNKEL (reference sequence). The chain's CDR3 is CASSQTRGSGANVLTF. The CDR3 DNA sequence: TGTGCCAGCAGCCAAACTCGGGGCTCTGGGGCCAACGTCCTGACTTTC.

J is TRBJ2-5 and V is TRBV9, with D perhaps matching TRBD2 (6 bases). The CDR3 extends over 16 amino acids. Germline loops: CDR1 SGDLS, CDR2 YYNGEE. V lost 3 bases, J lost 5 bases, and 20 bases lay in between. CDR3 sequence: CASSARGRGSLETQYF. CDR3 sequence (DNA): TGTGCCAGCAGCGCTAGAGGGCGGGGAAGTTTGGAGACCCAGTACTTC.

This sequence joins TRBV7-3 and TRBJ2-1; 10 bases align to TRBD2. CDR1 SGHTA and CDR2 FQGTGA come from the germline V gene. The V and J ends lost 5 bases and 2 bases, in that order; junction bases with no gene match: 3. This CDR3 is 15 amino acids long. The CDR3 DNA follows: TGTGCCAGCAGCCCAACTAGCGGGGCCTACAATGAGCAGTTCTTC. As protein: CASSPTSGAYNEQFF.

In this sample, this clone turned up once. CDR3 sequence reads: CASSFLGNQPQHF. The CDR3 DNA is TGTGCCAGTTCGTTTTTAGGAAATCAGCCCCAGCATTTT. This chain connects TRBV2 to TRBJ1-5; D is uncertain. Germline CDR1 is SNHLY and CDR2 is FYNNEI. V lost 9 bases and J 4 bases, leaving 13 bases between the germline ends. This CDR3 has 13 residues. The full variable domain, its missing parts supplied by reference TRBV2 and TRBJ1-5, is EPEVTQTPSHQVTQMGQEVILRCVPISNHLYFYWYRQILGQKVEFLVSFYNNEISEKSEIFDDQFSVERPDGSNFTLKIRSTKLEDSAMYFCASSFLGNQPQHFGDGTRLSIL.

The chain recombines TRBV7-9 with TRBJ1-6; D unclear. The germline gives CDR1 SEHNR, CDR2 FQNEAQ (reference sequence). Trimming shortened V by 4 bases and J by 3 bases, and 13 bases separated the two germline ends. CDR3 length: 16 amino acids. The CDR3: CASSSLASSYNSPLHF. DNA of the CDR3: TGTGCCAGCAGCTCCCTCGCGTCTAGCTATAATTCACCCCTCCACTTT.

The V call is TRBV3-1 (or the pseudogene TRBV3-2), the J call TRBJ2-1, with 13 bases aligning to TRBD2. The germline V gene has CDR1 LGHDT and CDR2 YNNKEL (reference sequence). Losses at the gene ends were 1 base for V and 8 bases for J; bases not matched to a gene: 8. The CDR3 runs to 17 residues. The CDR3 is CASSQARTSGGGDEQFF. DNA for the CDR3: TGTGCCAGCAGCCAAGCCAGGACTAGCGGGGGCGGGGATGAGCAGTTCTTC.

The CDR3 spells CASSYLALPNQPQHF. The CDR3, as DNA: TGTGCCAGCAGTTACCTTGCGTTGCCTAATCAGCCCCAGCATTTT. V usage is TRBV6-5 and J usage is TRBJ1-5; no clear D gene. Germline CDR1 reads MNHEY; CDR2 reads SVGAGI. Trimming took off 2 bases at V and 4 bases at J, with 12 bases between the two ends. The CDR3 loop spans 15 amino acids.

The chain joins TRBV6-4 to TRBJ1-5; D remains ambiguous. Germline V lookup: CDR1 MRHNA, CDR2 SNTAGT. V was cut by 5 bases and J by 7 bases, with 15 bases left in between. The CDR3 spans 14 residues. The chain's CDR3 is CASSPTLTDQPQHF. In DNA form, the CDR3 reads TGTGCCAGCAGTCCGACACTTACCGACCAGCCCCAGCATTTT.

The J gene is TRBJ2-5, the V gene TRBV19; 7 bases align to TRBD1. This CDR3 spans 17 amino acids. V trimming: 3 bases; J trimming: 5 bases; junction bases outside the gene matches: 15. In germline, CDR1 is LNHDA, CDR2 SQIVND (reference sequence). The CDR3 region is CASSIPGVARGYETQYF. CDR3 in DNA: TGTGCCAGTAGTATTCCAGGGGTGGCCAGGGGGTACGAGACCCAGTACTTC.